The 3 T cell receptor beta chains below were found in one sample sequenced in a study of T cell clonality in common variable immunodeficiency. This table comes from immunoSEQ multiplex PCR, and its TCRdb copy is limited to in-frame clones, with some not included. The data show roughly 79,000 clones, with none appearing a single time. The sample was peripheral blood mononuclear cells. These TCRs come from a person between 18 and 75 years old in good health.

This clone was seen ten or more times. Germline is not matched at one junction end, which may reflect a read error. Read coverage stops 3 residues before the CDR3 terminus; the germline J gene supplies the remainder. V gene TRBV4-2 combines with J gene TRBJ1-5, with a possible D match to TRBD1 (5 bases). The CDR3 runs to 14 residues. The germline CDR1 and CDR2 sequences are LGHNA and YNFKEQ. CDR3 bases read: TGCGCCAGCAGCGAAACTCAGGGTAATCAGCCC. Translation: CASSETQGNQP. The entire CDR3 is CASSETQGNQPQHF.

This clone was found many times. Coverage ceases 3 residues before the CDR3 finishes, and the germline J gene fills in the end. The chain links TRBV12-5 to TRBJ2-7, with 7 positions matching TRBD1. After removal of 3 bases from V and 1 base from J, the junction contained 6 bases not matched to a gene. CDR1 and CDR2 (germline): LGHNT, FRNRAP. The CDR3 loop spans 15 amino acids. The CDR3 spells CASGFPLQGSYEQYF. The CDR3 bases that were read are TGTGCTAGTGGTTTCCCTCTACAGGGGTCCTACGAG.

This clone has ten or more counts. The read halts 3 residues ahead of the CDR3 end, with the missing end drawn from the germline J gene. The chain combines TRBV29-1 with TRBJ2-3; 11 nucleotides align to TRBD2. The J segment lost 6 bases and the V segment lost 3 bases, leaving 8 bases of the junction unmatched. The CDR3 loop spans 15 amino acids. Germline CDR1 reads SQVTM; CDR2 reads ANQGSEA. The sequenced CDR3 bases are TGCAGCGTTGACTTCCTAGCGGGAGGAGGGGATACG. It translates to CSVDFLAGGGDT. The complete CDR3 sequence is CSVDFLAGGGDTQYF.